One sample yielded the 23 T cell receptor beta chains listed below, sequenced in a study of cytomegalovirus exposure and HLA in healthy donors. 13 Jbeta primers and 60 Vbeta primers were used for the PCR. Repertoires were generated with immunoSEQ multiplex PCR, while TCRdb's copy carries only in-frame clones and drops some. This table holds about 140,000 clones, roughly 79% found once. The specimen sequenced was PBMCs. All receptors derive from a man younger than 35 in good health and CMV-seronegative.

V gene TRBV12-5 combines with J gene TRBJ1-1; D is unclear. Per the germline V gene, CDR1 is LGHNT and CDR2 is FRNRAP. This CDR3 is 18 amino acids long. The V and J ends lost 2 bases and 1 base respectively, with 20 bases between them. The CDR3 loop is CASGLLLALGMGNTEAFF. The CDR3 DNA reads TGTGCTAGTGGTTTGCTCCTTGCCCTCGGGATGGGGAACACTGAAGCTTTCTTT.

The chain is built from TRBV12-5 and TRBJ1-5; TRBD1 is a possible D gene (5 bases). The CDR3 has 15 residues. V lost 6 bases to trimming and J lost 5 bases, with 17 bases between them. CDR1 and CDR2 from the germline V gene are LGHNT and FRNRAP. CDR3 in DNA: TGTGCTAGTGGGGAACAAGCTTTAGGGGATCAGCCCCAGCATTTT. This gives the protein CASGEQALGDQPQHF.

The V gene is TRBV6-1, the J gene TRBJ1-3; D gene unclear. V lost 6 bases, J lost 4 bases, and 4 bases lay in between. Germline CDR1 reads MNHNS; CDR2 reads SASEGT. CDR3 size: 11 residues. The CDR3 DNA sequence: TGTGCCAGCAGCAGGGGAAACACCATATATTTT. Its protein product is CASSRGNTIYF.

CDR3 amino acids: CASSEAFRGAQAGELFF. CDR3 sequence (DNA): TGTGCCAGCAGTGAAGCGTTCCGGGGGGCGCAGGCCGGGGAGCTGTTTTTT. The rearrangement joins TRBV2 to TRBJ2-2, with a weak D call TRBD2 (7 bases). The CDR3 loop spans 17 amino acids. CDR1 SNHLY and CDR2 FYNNEI come from the germline V gene. Trimming took 0 bases from V and 6 from J, leaving 17 bases between them.

Only one count was recorded for this clone. This chain uses TRBV5-8 with TRBJ2-1, with D possibly TRBD1 on 6 matching bases. Trimming left V 0 bases short and J 12 bases short, with 16 bases between. Germline CDR1 is SGHTS and CDR2 is YDEGEE. The CDR3 runs 14 residues. CDR3 DNA sequence: TGTGCCAGCAGCTTGGGGGCAGGGGTTTTAGGGCAGTTCTTC. This translates into CASSLGAGVLGQFF.

This rearrangement joins TRBV29-1 to TRBJ2-2, with 7 positions matching TRBD1. The V gene end was trimmed by 4 bases and the J gene end by 2 bases; junction bases not matched to a gene: 7. Germline V lookup: CDR1 SQVTM, CDR2 ANQGSEA. The CDR3 spans 15 residues. The CDR3 region is CSVVTQGVNTGELFF. The CDR3 coding sequence is TGCAGCGTTGTTACCCAGGGGGTAAACACCGGGGAGCTGTTTTTT.

The genes are TRBV27 and TRBJ2-1; 14 bases match TRBD2. The V and J ends lost 5 bases and 4 bases, in that order; junction bases with no gene match: 7. Germline CDR1 is MNHEY and CDR2 is SMNVEV (reference sequence). The CDR3 extends over 17 amino acids. The CDR3 bases are TGTGCCAGCAGTACGCGACTAGCGGGGGGGCAATACAATGAGCAGTTCTTC. This encodes CASSTRLAGGQYNEQFF.

The gene calls are TRBV5-1 and TRBJ2-3, with a tentative D call TRBD2 (5 bases). V was clipped by 7 bases and J by 4 bases, with 13 bases between them. The CDR3 covers 13 residues. Looked up from germline, CDR1 is SGHRS and CDR2 is YFSETQ. The CDR3 bases are TGCGCCAGCTCTACGGACTGGTCAGATACGCAGTATTTT. Protein: CASSTDWSDTQYF.

This clone was observed once. CDR3 coding DNA: TGTGCCAGCAGCCTATGGGACAGGGGGAATCAAGAGGTTGGCTACACCTTC. This codes for CASSLWDRGNQEVGYTF. The chain carries TRBV28 and TRBJ1-2, with 11 positions matching TRBD1. V was clipped by 6 bases and J by 7 bases; unmatched bases: 16. This CDR3 is 17 amino acids long. CDR1 is MDHEN, CDR2 SYDVKM, per germline.

With respect to this clone: Other DNA sequences of this sample code for an identical CDR3. The chain links TRBV7-2 to TRBJ2-7; D is perhaps TRBD2 (5 bases). The V gene lost 1 base and the J gene lost 0 bases, with 10 bases spanning the gap. In germline, CDR1 is SGHTA, CDR2 FQGNSA. The CDR3 loop spans 15 amino acids. As DNA, the CDR3 is TGTGCCAGCAGCTTAGTTCCGGGGTCCTCCTACGAGCAGTACTTC. Translated: CASSLVPGSSYEQYF. The full variable domain, rest sourced from reference TRBV7-2 and TRBJ2-7, is GAGVSQSPSNKVTEKGKDVELRCDPISGHTALYWYRQSLGQGLEFLIYFQGNSAPDKSGLPSDRFSAERTGGSVSTLTIQRTQQEDSAVYLCASSLVPGSSYEQYFGPGTRLTVT.

The chain carries TRBV20-1 and TRBJ2-7; D is possibly TRBD2 (6 bases). Germline assignment: CDR1 DFQATT and CDR2 SNEGSKA (reference sequence). This CDR3 comprises 11 residues. The ends were cut back, 0 bases at V and 9 bases at J, with 9 bases in the middle. The CDR3 DNA follows: TGCAGTGCTAGAGATTCCGGGAGGCAGTACTTC. It encodes CSARDSGRQYF.

The chain uses TRBV9 and TRBJ1-6; D not certain. The CDR3 is made up of 13 amino acids. V lost 3 bases to trimming and J lost 8 bases, with 9 bases between them. Germline loops: CDR1 SGDLS, CDR2 YYNGEE. CDR3 sequence reads: CASSAGSDSPLHF. The CDR3 bases are TGTGCCAGCAGCGCAGGATCTGATTCACCCCTCCACTTT.

This clone was observed once. J is TRBJ2-1 and V is TRBV7-8; D is possibly TRBD2 (6 bases). This CDR3 has 14 residues. Trimming left V 2 bases short and J 9 bases short, with 14 bases between. The germline V gene encodes CDR1 SGHVS and CDR2 FQNEAQ. The CDR3 DNA is TGTGCCAGCAGCTTATTTCGGGGGATGGGTGAGCAGTTCTTC. Its translation: CASSLFRGMGEQFF.

This clone was seen more than once but under ten times. The chain combines TRBV2 with TRBJ2-7, with D unresolved. CDR1 and CDR2 (germline): SNHLY, FYNNEI. Trimming left V 11 bases short and J 7 bases short, with 18 bases between. The CDR3 is 12 amino acids. This chain's CDR3 is CASSLISREQYF. CDR3 nucleotides: TGTGCCTCGAGCCTAATAAGTCGGGAGCAGTACTTC.

This clone was counted only a few times. V gene TRBV6-1 combines with J gene TRBJ2-7; 7 positions agree with TRBD1. The V and J ends lost 2 bases and 5 bases, in that order; junction bases with no gene match: 12. From germline, CDR1 is MNHNS and CDR2 SASEGT. The CDR3 totals 16 residues. CDR3 nucleotides: TGTGCCAGCAGTGAATGGTCACTTCAGGGGGACGACGAGCAGTACTTC. Translating it yields CASSEWSLQGDDEQYF.

V and J are TRBV6-5 and TRBJ1-1; 7 nucleotides agree with TRBD1. Germline CDR1 MNHEY, CDR2 SVGAGI. CDR3 length equals 14 residues. V shed 5 bases and J 4 bases; nucleotides not matched to a gene: 7. The CDR3 region has the DNA TGTGCCAGCAGTGTAACAGGGGCGAGCACTGAAGCTTTCTTT. Amino acid sequence: CASSVTGASTEAFF.

J is TRBJ2-1 and V is TRBV6-5; 8 bases line up with TRBD1. The CDR3 consists of 13 residues. V trimming: 7 bases; J trimming: 6 bases; junction bases outside the gene matches: 5. The germline V gene has CDR1 MNHEY and CDR2 SVGAGI. The CDR3 DNA reads as TGTGCCAGCACCCGCACAGGGGGCAATGAGCAGTTCTTC. The encoded protein is CASTRTGGNEQFF.

The rearrangement uses TRBV15 and TRBJ2-7; 7 positions agree with TRBD2. From germline, CDR1 is LNHNV and CDR2 YYDKDF (reference sequence). CDR3 length: 13 residues. Germline trimming cut 1 base from V and 5 bases from J; bases unmatched to any gene: 2. CDR3 nucleotide sequence: TGTGCCACCAGCAGAGGTCGGGGGGACGAGCAGTACTTC. Encoded protein: CATSRGRGDEQYF.

The J gene is TRBJ1-2, the V gene TRBV18; D is uncertain. The length of the CDR3 is 14 residues. V lost 6 bases to trimming and J lost 3 bases, with 14 bases between them. Germline values: CDR1 KGHSH, CDR2 LQKENI. CDR3 residues: CASSPKGADYGYTF. The CDR3 nucleotides read TGTGCCAGCTCCCCGAAGGGAGCGGACTATGGCTACACCTTC.

The V call is TRBV7-9, the J call TRBJ1-6, with 10 bases identical to TRBD1. In germline, CDR1 is SEHNR, CDR2 FQNEAQ (reference sequence). The V segment lost 1 base and the J segment 14 bases; nucleotides outside the gene matches: 8. This CDR3 has 15 amino acids. CDR3 nucleotides: TGTGCCAGCAGCTTAGGGACAGGGGGTTCGATCACCCTCCACTTT. This translates into CASSLGTGGSITLHF.

This chain links TRBV19 with TRBJ2-7, with D possibly matching TRBD1 (6 bases). CDR1 is LNHDA and CDR2 is SQIVND in the germline V gene (reference sequence). Trimming took off 5 bases at V and 6 bases at J, with 14 bases between the two ends. This CDR3 region has 13 residues. CDR3 sequence: CASSFLDSREQYF. CDR3 nucleotide sequence: TGTGCCAGTAGTTTCTTGGACAGTCGCGAGCAGTACTTC. The whole variable domain, filled in from reference TRBV19 and TRBJ2-7, reads DGGITQSPKYLFRKEGQNVTLSCEQNLNHDAMYWYRQDPGQGLRLIYYSQIVNDFQKGDIAEGYSVSREKKESFPLTVTSAQKNPTAFYLCASSFLDSREQYFGPGTRLTVT.

The chain uses TRBV25-1 and TRBJ1-6; 7 positions agree with TRBD1. Germline V gives CDR1 MGHDK, CDR2 SYGVNS. J gave up 4 bases and V 3 bases, and 3 bases lay outside the gene matches. This CDR3 has 15 residues. CDR3 DNA sequence: TGTGCCAGCAGTGACCCGACAGGGTATAATTCACCCCTCCACTTT. Encoded protein: CASSDPTGYNSPLHF.

Note on this clone: The same CDR3 arises from other DNA sequences in this sample as well. The chain joins TRBV12-5 to TRBJ2-2; D ambiguous. Germline CDR1 LGHNT, CDR2 FRNRAP. The CDR3 has 12 residues. V lost 6 bases, J lost 1 base, and 3 bases lay in between. CDR3 sequence: CASGRNTGELFF. CDR3 bases: TGTGCTAGTGGCCGGAACACCGGGGAGCTGTTTTTT.